This passage covers 10 T cell receptor beta chains from one sample sequenced in a study of metastatic and nonmetastatic thyroid tumors. Each patient went into thyroid surgery without having received any treatment. TCRdb re-called clones from the PCR reads using MiXCR. The data show a few thousand clones, about a third seen once. Sequences were obtained from adjacent normal tissue. These receptors came from a female donor with papillary thyroid cancer or a benign thyroid nodule (not recorded which). Some clones in this sample may be carry-over from other donors' samples.

This clone has more than one count but fewer than ten. The chain has TRBV11-2 and TRBJ2-7; TRBD2 might be the D (6 bases). Germline V gene sequence: CDR1 SGHAT, CDR2 FQNNGV. The CDR3 consists of 16 residues. Between the trimmed V and J ends, which lost 4 bases and 3 bases, there was a span of 19 bases. The CDR3 loop is CASSSNVGTSHYEQYF. The CDR3 nucleotides read TGTGCCAGCAGCTCTAACGTCGGGACTTCCCACTACGAGCAGTACTTC.

This clone has just one count. The chain is built from TRBV5-1 and TRBJ2-2; 11 bases are a match to TRBD1. The germline gives CDR1 SGHRS, CDR2 YFSETQ. The J segment lost 4 bases and the V segment lost 4 bases, leaving 12 bases of the junction unmatched. CDR3 length: 18 amino acids. The CDR3 loop reads CASSPPGQGEYSTGELFF. CDR3 sequence (DNA): TGCGCCAGCAGCCCCCCGGGACAGGGGGAATACTCCACCGGGGAGCTGTTTTTT.

This clone was seen more than once but under ten times. V gene TRBV7-2 combines with J gene TRBJ2-6; D unresolved. V lost 5 bases and J 4 bases, leaving 9 bases between the germline ends. This CDR3 contains 14 residues. The germline V gene encodes CDR1 SGHTA and CDR2 FQGNSA. The CDR3 loop reads CASSRTTGANVLTF. CDR3 sequence (DNA): TGTGCCAGCAGCCGTACTACGGGGGCCAACGTCCTGACTTTC. The entire variable domain, with the rest obtained from reference TRBV7-2 and TRBJ2-6, is as follows: GAGVSQSPSNKVTEKGKDVELRCDPISGHTALYWYRQSLGQGLEFLIYFQGNSAPDKSGLPSDRFSAERTGGSVSTLTIQRTQQEDSAVYLCASSRTTGANVLTFGAGSRLTVL.

There are a few counts of this clone. The rearrangement uses TRBV20-1 and TRBJ2-3; the match to TRBD2 covers 8 bases. J lost 7 bases, V lost 1 base, and 4 bases had no gene match. The germline V gene encodes CDR1 DFQATT and CDR2 SNEGSKA (reference sequence). The CDR3 is 13 residues long. CDR3 sequence reads: CSARGGGSNTQYF. The CDR3, as DNA: TGCAGTGCTAGAGGCGGGGGGTCGAATACGCAGTATTTT.

Concerning this clone: In this CDR3 the conserved last residue, phenylalanine or tryptophan, is missing, so a read error is likely. It is unclear where the CDR3 begins or ends on the DNA, so no DNA is shown, and the CDR3 is as TCRdb lists it. The V call is TRBV4-2, the J call TRBJ2-2; TRBD2 reflects the table's D call only, with no check against the DNA. Germline CDR1 reads LGHNA; CDR2 reads YNFKEQ. Including both end residues, the CDR3 is 17 amino acids long. The CDR3 spells CASSQVTSGTDTGELFS.

The chain is built from TRBV11-2 and TRBJ2-1; TRBD1 aligns across 10 bases. This CDR3 has 15 amino acids. V was pared by 5 bases and J by 7 bases, with 8 bases of the junction left unmatched. Germline CDR1 is SGHAT and CDR2 is FQNNGV. The CDR3 DNA reads TGTGCCAGCAGCCGCTCAGGGACAGGGGTGAATGAGCAGTTCTTC. This gives the protein CASSRSGTGVNEQFF.

The sample holds one count of this clone. The CDR3: CASSVVSQPGQGDGYTF. In DNA form, the CDR3 reads TGTGCCAGCAGCGTCGTTAGCCAGCCGGGACAGGGGGACGGCTACACCTTC. This sequence joins TRBV11-2 and TRBJ1-2; 11 nucleotides align to TRBD1. CDR3 length: 17 residues. Per germline, CDR1 SGHAT and CDR2 FQNNGV. Trimming cost V 5 bases and J 8 bases; bases outside gene matches: 16.

J is TRBJ1-6 and V is TRBV6-5; tentatively, D is TRBD1 (5 bases). CDR3 length equals 15 residues. The germline V gene has CDR1 MNHEY and CDR2 SVGAGI. The ends were cut back, 2 bases at V and 5 bases at J, with 10 bases in the middle. CDR3 amino acids: CASSYQGFHNSPLHF. CDR3 in DNA: TGTGCCAGCAGTTACCAGGGTTTCCATAATTCACCCCTCCACTTT.

By proportion, this clone is large. The chain uses TRBV4-3 and TRBJ2-1; 14 bases are shared with TRBD2. Germline CDR1 LGHNA, CDR2 YSLEER. With 4 bases clipped from V and 7 bases from J, the junction kept 3 bases outside the gene matches. The CDR3 spans 15 residues. CDR3 sequence reads: CASSRGTSGRNEQFF. The CDR3, as DNA: TGCGCCAGCAGCCGAGGGACTAGCGGGAGAAATGAGCAGTTCTTC.

The genes are TRBV2 and TRBJ2-2; D uncertain. Germline values: CDR1 SNHLY, CDR2 FYNNEI. This CDR3 region has 14 residues. V was shortened by 7 bases and J by 5 bases, with 14 bases between the two germline ends. The CDR3 sequence is CASTRSLGTGELFF. CDR3 in DNA: TGTGCCAGCACGAGGTCTCTAGGAACCGGGGAGCTGTTTTTT.